The entry that follows covers one TCR beta chain sequence. This clonotype was counted only a few times. No cognate antigen has been identified for it. No base qualities exist here, and no much larger clone lies one base off it. The data derive from a study of T-cell reconstitution after alpha-beta-depleted transplantation in children (dated by TCRdb to between 2015 and 2016). With respect to the entire study: Using TCR repertoire profiling, the study quantitatively followed how T-cell immune reconstitution unfolded in children after TCRalphabeta/CD19-depleted allogeneic hematopoietic cell transplantation.

Library creation used PCR. Sequenced using an Illumina HiSeq 2500. TCR libraries were prepared with molecular barcoding, using unique molecular identifiers to normalize TCRbeta repertoire quantification. TCRdb took the public reads, trimmed them with fastp at Q25, ran MiXCR for clone calling and kept in-frame beta chains. Here each entry gathers all rows of one CDR3 protein and keeps the most common genes and DNA. The sample yields around 530,000 distinct CDR3 sequences; about 31% were counted once. The ten largest clones represent 2% to 3% of the sample. The CDR3 sequence holds 14 residues, the cysteine and phenylalanine included. Left in the record is the CDR3 DNA by itself, 42 bases read in frame from the first base. V is clipped by 2 bases and J by 6 bases, and the sequence between their germline boundaries is 8 bases long.

The sequencing here drew on PBMCs from the stem cell graft donor, taken from the stem cell graft. The origin of this receptor is a human donor who donated a stem cell graft to a child with aplastic anemia. The chain links TRBV12-3 or TRBV12-4 with TRBJ1-6, and TRBD1 may be the D gene, going by 5 matching bases. The DNA sequence reads TGTGCCAGCAGTTTACAGGGAGGTAATTCACCCCTCCACTTT. Its protein product is CASSLQGGNSPLHF.